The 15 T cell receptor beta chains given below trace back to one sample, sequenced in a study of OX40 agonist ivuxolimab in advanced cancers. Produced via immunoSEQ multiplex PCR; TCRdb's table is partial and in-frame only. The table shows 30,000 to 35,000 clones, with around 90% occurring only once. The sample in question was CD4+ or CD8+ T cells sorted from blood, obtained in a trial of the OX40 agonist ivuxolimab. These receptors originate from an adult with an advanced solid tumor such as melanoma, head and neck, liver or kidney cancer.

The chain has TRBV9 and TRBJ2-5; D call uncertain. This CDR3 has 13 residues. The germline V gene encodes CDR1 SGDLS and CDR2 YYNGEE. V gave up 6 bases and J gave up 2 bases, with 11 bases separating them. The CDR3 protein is CASTRGTQETQYF. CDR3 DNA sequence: TGTGCCAGCACCCGTGGAACACAAGAGACCCAGTACTTC. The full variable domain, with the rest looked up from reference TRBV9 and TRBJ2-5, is DSGVTQTPKHLITATGQRVTLRCSPRSGDLSVYWYQQSLDQGLQFLIQYYNGEERAKGNILERFSAQQFPDLHSELNLSSLELGDSALYFCASTRGTQETQYFGPGTRLLVL.

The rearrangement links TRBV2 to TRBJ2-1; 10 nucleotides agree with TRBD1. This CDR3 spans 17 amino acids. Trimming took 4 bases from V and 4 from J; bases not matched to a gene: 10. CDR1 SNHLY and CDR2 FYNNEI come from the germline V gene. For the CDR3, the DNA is TGTGCCAGCAGTGCACGACCGGGACAGGGGACTTACAATGAGCAGTTCTTC. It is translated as CASSARPGQGTYNEQFF.

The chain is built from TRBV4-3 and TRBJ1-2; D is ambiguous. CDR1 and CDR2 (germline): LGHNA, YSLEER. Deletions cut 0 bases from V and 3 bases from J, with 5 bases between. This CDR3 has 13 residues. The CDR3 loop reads CASSQDRDYGYTF. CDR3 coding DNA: TGCGCCAGCAGCCAAGATAGAGACTATGGCTACACCTTC.

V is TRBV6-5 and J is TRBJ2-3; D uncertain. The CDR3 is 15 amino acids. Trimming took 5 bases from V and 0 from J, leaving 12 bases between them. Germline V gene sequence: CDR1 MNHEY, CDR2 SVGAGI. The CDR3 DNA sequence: TGTGCCAGCAGTCGTGCTTGGGGTAGCACAGATACGCAGTATTTT. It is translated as CASSRAWGSTDTQYF.

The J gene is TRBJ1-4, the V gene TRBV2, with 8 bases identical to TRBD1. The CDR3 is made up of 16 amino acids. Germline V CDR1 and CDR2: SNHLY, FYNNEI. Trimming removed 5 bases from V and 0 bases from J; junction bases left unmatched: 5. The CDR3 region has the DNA TGTGCCAGCAGTAAGGACAGGGCCGCAACTAATGAAAAACTGTTTTTT. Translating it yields CASSKDRAATNEKLFF.

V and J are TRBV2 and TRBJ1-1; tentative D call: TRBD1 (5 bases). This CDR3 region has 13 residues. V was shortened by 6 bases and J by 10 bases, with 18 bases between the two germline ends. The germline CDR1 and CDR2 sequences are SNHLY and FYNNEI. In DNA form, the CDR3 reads TGTGCCAGCAGGGAGGGAGAGCGGGGGAGAGCTTTCTTT. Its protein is CASREGERGRAFF.

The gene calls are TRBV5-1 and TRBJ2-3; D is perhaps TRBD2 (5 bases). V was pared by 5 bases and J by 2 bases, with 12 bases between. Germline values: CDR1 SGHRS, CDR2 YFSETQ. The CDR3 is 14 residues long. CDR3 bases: TGCGCCAGCAGATTAGCGATAGACACAGATACGCAGTATTTT. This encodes CASRLAIDTDTQYF.

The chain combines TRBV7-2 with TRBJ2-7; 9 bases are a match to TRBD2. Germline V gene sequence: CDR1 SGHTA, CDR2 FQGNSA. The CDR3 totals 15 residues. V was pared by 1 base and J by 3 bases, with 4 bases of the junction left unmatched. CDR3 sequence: CASSLEGTSFYEQYF. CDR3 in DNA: TGTGCCAGCAGCTTAGAGGGGACTAGCTTCTACGAGCAGTACTTC.

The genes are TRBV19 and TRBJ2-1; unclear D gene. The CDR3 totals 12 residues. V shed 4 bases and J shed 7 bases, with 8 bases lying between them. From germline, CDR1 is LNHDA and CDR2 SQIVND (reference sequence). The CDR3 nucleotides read TGTGCCAGTAGTAGTACTGGGAATGAGCAGTTCTTC. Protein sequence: CASSSTGNEQFF.

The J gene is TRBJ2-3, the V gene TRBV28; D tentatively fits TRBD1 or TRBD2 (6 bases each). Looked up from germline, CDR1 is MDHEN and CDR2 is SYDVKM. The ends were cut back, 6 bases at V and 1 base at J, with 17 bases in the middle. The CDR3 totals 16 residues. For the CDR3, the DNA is TGTGCCAGCAGCACCTCGGGGGCTAGAGGCACAGATACGCAGTATTTT. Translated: CASSTSGARGTDTQYF.

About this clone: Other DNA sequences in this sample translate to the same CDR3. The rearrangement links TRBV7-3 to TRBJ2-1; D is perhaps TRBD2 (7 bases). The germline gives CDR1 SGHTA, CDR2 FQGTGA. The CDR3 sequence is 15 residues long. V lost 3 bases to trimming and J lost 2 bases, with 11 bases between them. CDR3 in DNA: TGTGCCAGCAGCTTGCGAGGGGGGGCCTACAATGAGCAGTTCTTC. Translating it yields CASSLRGGAYNEQFF. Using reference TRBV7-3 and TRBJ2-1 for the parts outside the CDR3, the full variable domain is GAGVSQTPSNKVTEKGKYVELRCDPISGHTALYWYRQSLGQGPEFLIYFQGTGAADDSGLPNDRFFAVRPEGSVSTLKIQRTERGDSAVYLCASSLRGGAYNEQFFGPGTRLTVL.

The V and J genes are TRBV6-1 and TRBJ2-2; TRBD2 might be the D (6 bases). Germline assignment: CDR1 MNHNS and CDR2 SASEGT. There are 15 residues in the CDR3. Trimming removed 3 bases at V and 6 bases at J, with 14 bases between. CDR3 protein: CASSERGTTPGELFF. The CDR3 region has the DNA TGTGCCAGCAGTGAGCGGGGAACAACCCCCGGGGAGCTGTTTTTT.

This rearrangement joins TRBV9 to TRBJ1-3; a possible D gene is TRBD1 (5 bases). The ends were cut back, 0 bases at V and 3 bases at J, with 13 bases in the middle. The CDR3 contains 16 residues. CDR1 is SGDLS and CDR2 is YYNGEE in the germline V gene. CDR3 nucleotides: TGTGCCAGCAGCGTAGGGGGGACGGACCTTGGAAACACCATATATTTT. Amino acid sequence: CASSVGGTDLGNTIYF.

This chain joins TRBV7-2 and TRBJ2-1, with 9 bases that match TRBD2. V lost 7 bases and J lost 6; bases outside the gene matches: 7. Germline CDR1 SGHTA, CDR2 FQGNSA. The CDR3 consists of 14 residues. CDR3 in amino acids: CASNRVAGANEQFF. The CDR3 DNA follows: TGTGCCAGCAACAGGGTAGCGGGGGCCAATGAGCAGTTCTTC.

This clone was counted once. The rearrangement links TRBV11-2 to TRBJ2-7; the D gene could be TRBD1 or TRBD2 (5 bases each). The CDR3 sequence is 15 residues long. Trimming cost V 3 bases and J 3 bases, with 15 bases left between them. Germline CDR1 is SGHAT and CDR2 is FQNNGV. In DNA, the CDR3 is TGTGCCAGCAGCTTGTTACGTACGGGGCGCTACGAGCAGTACTTC. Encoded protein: CASSLLRTGRYEQYF.